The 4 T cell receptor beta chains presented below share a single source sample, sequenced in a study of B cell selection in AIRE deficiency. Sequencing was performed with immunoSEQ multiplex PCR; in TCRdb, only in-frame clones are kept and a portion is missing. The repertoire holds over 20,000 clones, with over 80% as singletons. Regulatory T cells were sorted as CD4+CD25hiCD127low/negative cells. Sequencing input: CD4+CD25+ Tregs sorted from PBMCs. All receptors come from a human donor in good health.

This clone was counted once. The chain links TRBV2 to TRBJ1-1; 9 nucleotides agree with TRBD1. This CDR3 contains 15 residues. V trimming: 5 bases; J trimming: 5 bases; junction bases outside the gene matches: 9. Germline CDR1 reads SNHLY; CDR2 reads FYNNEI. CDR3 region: CASSRQGEGSTEAFF. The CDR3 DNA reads TGTGCCAGCAGTCGACAGGGGGAGGGGAGTACTGAAGCTTTCTTT.

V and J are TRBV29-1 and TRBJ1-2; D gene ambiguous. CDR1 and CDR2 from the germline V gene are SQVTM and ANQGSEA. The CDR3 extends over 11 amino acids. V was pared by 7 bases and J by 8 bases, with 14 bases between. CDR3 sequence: CSGLGRAGYTF. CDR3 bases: TGCAGCGGACTAGGACGGGCGGGCTACACCTTC.

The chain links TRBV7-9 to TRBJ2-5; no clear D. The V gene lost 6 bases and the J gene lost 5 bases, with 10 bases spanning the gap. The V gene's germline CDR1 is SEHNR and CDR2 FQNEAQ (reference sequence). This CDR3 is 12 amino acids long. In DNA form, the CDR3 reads TGTGCCAGCAGGCGGAAAGAGGAGACCCAGTACTTC. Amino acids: CASRRKEETQYF.

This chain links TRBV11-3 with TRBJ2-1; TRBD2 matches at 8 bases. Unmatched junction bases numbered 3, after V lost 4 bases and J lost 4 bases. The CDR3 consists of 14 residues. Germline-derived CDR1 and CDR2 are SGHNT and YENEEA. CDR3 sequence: CASSSRGGYNEQFF. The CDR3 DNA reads TGTGCCAGCAGCTCCCGGGGGGGTTACAATGAGCAGTTCTTC.